The clone carrying this TCR beta chain has more than one count but fewer than ten. Its target is unknown. This sample was included in a study of vaccination and CD4 T cells after COVID-19. Study background: The convalescent group had six males, four females, seven Caucasians, two Asians, one multiracial. Overlapping spike peptides of SARS-CoV-2, HCoV-NL63, HCoV-OC43 and HCoV-229E were used, and cells were stimulated with them. Either a CEFX pool, an HIV-1 Nef pool, or no peptide was added to control cultures.

Oncomine TCR Beta short-read sequencing was applied to DNA from cultured CD4+ T cells. One entry per CDR3 protein results from TCRdb running MiXCR on the PCR reads. The table records approximately 9,600 distinct CDR3 sequences, 30% of them present only once. The germline V gene encodes CDR1 KGHSH and CDR2 LQKENI. With V trimmed by 3 bases and J by 9 bases, 11 bases remained unmatched. The CDR3 contains 16 residues. This sample's treatment: approximately 9-day PBMC culture with coronavirus spike peptide pools or control peptides (ViraFEST assay). ViraFEST sequenced TCRs after peptide-pool expansion of antigen-specific T cells.

The chain recombines TRBV18 with TRBJ2-1, with 10 bases lining up with TRBD2. The sample in question was CD4+ T cells from blood, cultured in vitro, obtained after SARS-CoV-2 vaccination. The TCR originated in a human donor who had recovered from COVID-19. The CDR3 reads CASSPASGRSGGEQFF. CDR3 DNA sequence: TGTGCCAGCTCACCGGCTAGCGGGAGATCTGGGGGTGAGCAGTTCTTC.